The 26 T cell receptor beta chains in this list originate from one sample, sequenced in a study of OX40 agonist ivuxolimab in advanced cancers. Clones were read by immunoSEQ multiplex PCR, and TCRdb kept only the in-frame ones, dropping some. The profile shows about 98,000 clones, roughly 93% of them singletons. The source was CD4+ or CD8+ T cells sorted from blood, collected in a trial of the OX40 agonist ivuxolimab. The receptors shown here come from an adult with an advanced solid tumor such as melanoma, head and neck, liver or kidney cancer.

The chain links TRBV2 to TRBJ2-5; D tentatively reads TRBD1 or TRBD2 (6 bases each). The CDR3 is 13 amino acids. Germline-derived CDR1 and CDR2 are SNHLY and FYNNEI. With 4 bases removed from V and 5 bases from J, the gap between germline ends came to 11 bases. Written as DNA, the CDR3 is TGTGCCAGCAGTGCAGGGGCGGGGGAGACCCAGTACTTC. This gives the protein CASSAGAGETQYF.

The chain combines TRBV10-3 with TRBJ1-4; D is unclear. V was shortened by 5 bases and J by 5 bases, with 9 bases between the two germline ends. The CDR3 contains 13 residues. Looked up from germline, CDR1 is ENHRY and CDR2 is SYGVKD. The CDR3 reads CAISSTENEKLFF. The CDR3 DNA is TGTGCCATCAGTTCTACCGAGAATGAAAAACTGTTTTTT.

The genes are TRBV28 and TRBJ2-7; a weak D match, TRBD1 (6 bases). V lost 6 bases and J lost 3, with 12 bases in between. Germline assignment: CDR1 MDHEN and CDR2 SYDVKM. This CDR3 contains 13 residues. The CDR3 spells CASSLRTDYEQYF. The CDR3 DNA reads TGTGCCAGCAGCCTCCGGACAGACTACGAGCAGTACTTC.

This clone has a single count. This sequence joins TRBV6-6 and TRBJ1-5; TRBD1 agrees at 7 bases. The CDR3 is 14 residues long. The ends lost 6 bases at V and 6 bases at J; junction bases unmatched: 8. Germline V gene sequence: CDR1 MNHNY, CDR2 SVGAGI (reference sequence). The CDR3 coding sequence is TGTGCCAGCAGCAGTACAGGGGTTGTTCAGCCCCAGCATTTT. Amino acid sequence: CASSSTGVVQPQHF.

V and J are TRBV5-4 and TRBJ2-1; D possibly matches TRBD1 or TRBD2 (5 bases each). V was pared by 1 base and J by 8 bases, with 13 bases between. The germline V gene encodes CDR1 SGHNT and CDR2 YYREEE (reference sequence). The CDR3 covers 14 residues. In DNA, the CDR3 is TGTGCCAGCAGCTTGAGGCAGGGAGTGGATGAGCAGTTCTTC. Protein sequence: CASSLRQGVDEQFF.

This chain joins TRBV28 and TRBJ1-5; D gene ambiguous. V was clipped by 3 bases and J by 4 bases, with 10 bases between them. The CDR3 runs to 14 residues. CDR1 is MDHEN, CDR2 SYDVKM, per germline. CDR3 sequence (DNA): TGTGCCAGCAGTTTTGCCCCGGGGAATCAGCCCCAGCATTTT. Its protein is CASSFAPGNQPQHF.

This clone has only one observation. The chain couples TRBV7-9 to TRBJ1-1; D is possibly TRBD1 (5 bases). Per germline, CDR1 SEHNR and CDR2 FQNEAQ (reference sequence). This CDR3 is built from 14 residues. Trimming removed 3 bases at V and 4 bases at J, with 12 bases between. In nucleotides, the CDR3 is TGTGCCAGCAGCTTGGAGGGGCGGATCACTGAAGCTTTCTTT. Residues: CASSLEGRITEAFF.

The chain joins TRBV7-3 to TRBJ2-7; 11 bases fit TRBD2. The CDR3 is 15 residues long. CDR1 is SGHTA and CDR2 is FQGTGA in the germline V gene. The V gene end was trimmed by 4 bases and the J gene end by 1 base; junction bases not matched to a gene: 3. The CDR3 DNA follows: TGTGCCAGCAGCTCCCTAGCGGGGGGTTCCTACGAGCAGTACTTC. It translates to CASSSLAGGSYEQYF.

The rearrangement links TRBV21-1 to TRBJ1-4; the D call TRBD1 from the table was never checked on the DNA. TRBV21-1 is termed a pseudogene. The CDR3 spans 14 residues. CDR3 amino acids: CASSNRVNNEKLFF. The CDR3 region has the DNA TGTGCCAGCAGCAACAGGGTTAATAATGAAAAACTGTTTTTT.

The gene calls are TRBV9 and TRBJ1-5; D unresolved. V lost 3 bases and J 2 bases, leaving 6 bases between the germline ends. Germline V gives CDR1 SGDLS, CDR2 YYNGEE. CDR3 length equals 13 residues. This CDR3 reads CASSEAGNQPQHF. The CDR3 DNA sequence: TGTGCCAGCAGCGAGGCGGGCAATCAGCCCCAGCATTTT.

This rearrangement joins TRBV28 to TRBJ2-7, with 8 bases fitting TRBD1. CDR1 is MDHEN, CDR2 SYDVKM, per germline. Trimming cost V 4 bases and J 4 bases; bases outside gene matches: 6. This CDR3 comprises 14 residues. The DNA of the CDR3 is TGTGCCAGCAGTTATTCGGACAGGGTTTACGAGCAGTACTTC. It codes for CASSYSDRVYEQYF. The full variable domain, completed using reference TRBV28 and TRBJ2-7, is DVKVTQSSRYLVKRTGEKVFLECVQDMDHENMFWYRQDPGLGLRLIYFSYDVKMKEKGDIPEGYSVSREKKERFSLILESASTNQTSMYLCASSYSDRVYEQYFGPGTRLTVT.

The V gene is TRBV7-2, the J gene TRBJ2-3; the D gene is possibly TRBD2 (5 bases). The CDR3 extends over 13 amino acids. Per germline, CDR1 SGHTA and CDR2 FQGNSA. Trimming left V 1 base short and J 3 bases short, with 5 bases between. CDR3 sequence (DNA): TGTGCCAGCAGCTTAGGCGGGACAGATACGCAGTATTTT. It is translated as CASSLGGTDTQYF. Based on the CDR3 plus reference TRBV7-2 and TRBJ2-3, the full variable domain is GAGVSQSPSNKVTEKGKDVELRCDPISGHTALYWYRQSLGQGLEFLIYFQGNSAPDKSGLPSDRFSAERTGGSVSTLTIQRTQQEDSAVYLCASSLGGTDTQYFGPGTRLTVL.

The rearrangement joins TRBV21-1 to TRBJ1-5. TRBV21-1 is an annotated pseudogene. The CDR3 is 10 amino acids. Written as DNA, the CDR3 is TGTGCCAGCAGCGATCAGCCCCAGCATTTT. This codes for CASSDQPQHF.

V gene TRBV28 combines with J gene TRBJ2-5; possible D gene TRBD2, 7 bases. The germline CDR1 and CDR2 sequences are MDHEN and SYDVKM. CDR3 length: 15 residues. V dropped 5 bases and J dropped 2 bases, with 15 bases sitting between them. This CDR3 is CASSRGRGAQETQYF. CDR3 sequence (DNA): TGTGCCAGCAGTAGGGGTCGGGGGGCTCAAGAGACCCAGTACTTC. Supplemented by reference TRBV28 and TRBJ2-5, the full variable domain reads DVKVTQSSRYLVKRTGEKVFLECVQDMDHENMFWYRQDPGLGLRLIYFSYDVKMKEKGDIPEGYSVSREKKERFSLILESASTNQTSMYLCASSRGRGAQETQYFGPGTRLLVL.

The V and J genes are TRBV28 and TRBJ2-7, with 7 bases aligning to TRBD2. Germline V gene sequence: CDR1 MDHEN, CDR2 SYDVKM. The CDR3 runs to 14 residues. Germline trimming cut 7 bases from V and 0 bases from J; bases unmatched to any gene: 6. The chain's CDR3 is CASTKAGISYEQYV. The CDR3 coding sequence is TGTGCCAGCACCAAAGCGGGAATCTCCTACGAGCAGTACGTC.

The rearrangement joins TRBV30 to TRBJ1-2; a weak D match, TRBD1 (6 bases). Germline V gene data show CDR1 as GTSNPN and CDR2 as SVGIG (reference sequence). V lost 3 bases, J lost 0 bases, and 14 bases lay in between. The CDR3 runs to 15 residues. CDR3 DNA sequence: TGTGCCTGGAGAATGAGGGGGGGCGCTAACTATGGCTACACCTTC. It codes for CAWRMRGGANYGYTF.

This clone was seen just once. The chain employs TRBV2 and TRBJ2-1, with 7 bases aligning to TRBD2. Germline trimming cut 7 bases from V and 6 bases from J; bases unmatched to any gene: 3. The CDR3 runs to 12 residues. Germline V gene sequence: CDR1 SNHLY, CDR2 FYNNEI. CDR3: CASMGEGNEQFF. CDR3 in DNA: TGTGCCAGCATGGGGGAGGGCAATGAGCAGTTCTTC.

This clone was detected only once. The J gene is TRBJ2-5, the V gene TRBV4-1; D is possibly TRBD1 (6 bases). The germline V gene has CDR1 MGHRA and CDR2 YSYEKL. The length of the CDR3 is 15 residues. V was cut by 0 bases and J by 4 bases, with 12 bases left in between. The DNA of the CDR3 is TGCGCCAGCAGCCAAGAAGGGACAATCGCAGAGACCCAGTACTTC. Its translation: CASSQEGTIAETQYF.

The V gene is TRBV30, the J gene TRBJ1-2; tentative D call: TRBD1 (6 bases). CDR1 GTSNPN and CDR2 SVGIG come from the germline V gene (reference sequence). Trimming cost V 7 bases and J 7 bases, with 13 bases left between them. The CDR3 loop spans 11 amino acids. The CDR3 is CASRDNTGYTF. The CDR3 DNA reads TGTGCCTCTCGGGACAACACTGGCTACACCTTC. Complete variable domain (other parts from reference TRBV30 and TRBJ1-2): SQTIHQWPATLVQPVGSPLSLECTVEGTSNPNLYWYRQAAGRGLQLLFYSVGIGQISSEVPQNLSASRPQDRQFILSSKKLLLSDSGFYLCASRDNTGYTFGSGTRLTVV.

V gene TRBV28 combines with J gene TRBJ2-1; 8 nucleotides line up with TRBD2. The CDR3 length is 15 residues. Germline CDR1 reads MDHEN; CDR2 reads SYDVKM. Trimming cost V 3 bases and J 0 bases; bases outside gene matches: 1. The CDR3 region has the DNA TGTGCCAGCAGTTTCGCGGGGGGCTCCTACAATGAGCAGTTCTTC. As protein: CASSFAGGSYNEQFF.

This CDR3 reads CASSQDPARIATNEKLFF. As DNA, the CDR3 is TGCGCCAGCAGCCAAGATCCTGCCCGAATTGCAACTAATGAAAAACTGTTTTTT. The genes are TRBV4-3 and TRBJ1-4; no definite D call. CDR1 and CDR2 (germline): LGHNA, YSLEER. There are 18 residues in the CDR3. Trimming took off 0 bases at V and 0 bases at J, with 14 bases between the two ends.

V is TRBV9 and J is TRBJ2-7, with 7 positions matching TRBD2. After removal of 0 bases from V and 3 bases from J, the junction contained 6 bases not matched to a gene. This CDR3 region has 15 residues. The germline V gene has CDR1 SGDLS and CDR2 YYNGEE. The chain's CDR3 is CASSVDGAGDYEQYF. For the CDR3, the DNA is TGTGCCAGCAGCGTAGATGGCGCGGGGGACTACGAGCAGTACTTC.

The genes are TRBV5-1 and TRBJ1-2; D may be TRBD1 (5 bases). Trimming cost V 3 bases and J 5 bases, with 17 bases left between them. The CDR3 runs 15 residues. CDR1 and CDR2 (germline): SGHRS, YFSETQ. CDR3 nucleotide sequence: TGCGCCAGCAGCTCGGGGTCAGGGCCGGTGTATGGCTACACCTTC. It specifies CASSSGSGPVYGYTF.

This sequence joins TRBV7-2 and TRBJ2-3, with D maybe TRBD2 (5 bases). The CDR3 consists of 15 residues. V lost 1 base to trimming and J lost 7 bases, with 15 bases between them. CDR1 and CDR2 from the germline V gene are SGHTA and FQGNSA. CDR3: CASSLGSPGWNTQYF. The CDR3 DNA reads as TGTGCCAGCAGCTTAGGTTCCCCGGGATGGAATACGCAGTATTTT.

This chain uses TRBV29-1 with TRBJ1-1; 8 bases line up with TRBD1. Germline CDR1 and CDR2: SQVTM and ANQGSEA. V was clipped by 6 bases and J by 7 bases; unmatched bases: 7. The length of the CDR3 is 12 residues. The chain's CDR3 is CSVYGDRFEAFF. CDR3 coding DNA: TGCAGCGTCTACGGGGACAGGTTTGAAGCTTTCTTT.

About this clone: The sample has other DNA sequences that encode this CDR3 too. Here the CDR3 reads CAWSVRGDTEAFF. CDR3 nucleotide sequence: TGTGCCTGGAGTGTACGAGGGGACACTGAAGCTTTCTTT. V gene TRBV30 combines with J gene TRBJ1-1; D possibly corresponds to TRBD1 (5 bases). Per the germline V gene, CDR1 is GTSNPN and CDR2 is SVGIG (reference sequence). CDR3 length: 13 residues. The V end was cut by 0 bases, the J end by 3 bases, with 8 bases between. Drawing the rest from reference TRBV30 and TRBJ1-1, the complete variable domain is SQTIHQWPATLVQPVGSPLSLECTVEGTSNPNLYWYRQAAGRGLQLLFYSVGIGQISSEVPQNLSASRPQDRQFILSSKKLLLSDSGFYLCAWSVRGDTEAFFGQGTRLTVV.